What follows are 4 T cell receptor beta chains derived from one specimen sequenced in a study of long-term antiretroviral therapy in people with HIV. Survey-level immunoSEQ v3.0 assays were run. TCRdb keeps only in-frame clones here, not all; method: immunoSEQ multiplex PCR. The sample records 20,000 to 25,000 clones, approximately 92% being singletons. The sequenced sample was unsorted PBMCs, obtained 4.4 years after starting antiretroviral therapy. Receptors originate from a woman aged 45-60 years with HIV.

V gene TRBV9 combines with J gene TRBJ2-1; no definite D call. The ends were cut back, 2 bases at V and 5 bases at J, with 8 bases in the middle. CDR3 length equals 13 residues. Germline CDR1 SGDLS, CDR2 YYNGEE. For the CDR3, the DNA is TGTGCCAGCAGCGTCAGTCTAGACAATGAGCAGTTCTTC. Residues: CASSVSLDNEQFF.

The gene calls are TRBV4-3 and TRBJ2-4, with 8 bases identical to TRBD2. V dropped 0 bases and J dropped 4; count of bases not matched to a gene: 5. CDR3 length: 16 residues. Germline lookup yields CDR1 LGHNA and CDR2 YSLEER. CDR3 in DNA: TGCGCCAGCAGCCAAGAGGCGGGACTAGGGAAAAACATTCAGTACTTC. This encodes CASSQEAGLGKNIQYF.

V and J are TRBV27 and TRBJ1-2, with D perhaps matching TRBD1 (6 bases). The V end was cut by 3 bases, the J end by 5 bases, with 7 bases between. CDR1 and CDR2 from the germline V gene are MNHEY and SMNVEV (reference sequence). This CDR3 spans 12 amino acids. CDR3 region: CASSLRGYGYTF. CDR3 sequence (DNA): TGTGCCAGCAGTTTGAGGGGGTATGGCTACACCTTC.

The rearrangement uses TRBV7-8 and TRBJ2-5; D is unclear. This CDR3 contains 14 residues. The V end was cut by 4 bases, the J end by 5 bases, with 14 bases between. Germline CDR1 and CDR2: SGHVS and FQNEAQ. CDR3 residues: CASSSRLRGETQYF. The CDR3 DNA sequence: TGTGCCAGCAGCTCCCGATTGCGTGGGGAGACCCAGTACTTC.